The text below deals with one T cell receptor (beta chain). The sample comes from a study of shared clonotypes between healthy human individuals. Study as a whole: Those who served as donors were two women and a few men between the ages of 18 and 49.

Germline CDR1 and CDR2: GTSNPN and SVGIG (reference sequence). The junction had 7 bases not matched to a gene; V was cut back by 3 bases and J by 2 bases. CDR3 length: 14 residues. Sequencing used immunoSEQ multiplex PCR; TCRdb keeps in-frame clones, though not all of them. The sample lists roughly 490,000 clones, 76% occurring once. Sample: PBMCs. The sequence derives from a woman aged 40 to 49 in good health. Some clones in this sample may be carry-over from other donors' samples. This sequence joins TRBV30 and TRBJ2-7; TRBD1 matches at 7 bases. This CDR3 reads CAWSIQGSTYEQYF. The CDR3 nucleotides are TGTGCCTGGAGCATACAGGGGTCTACCTACGAGCAGTACTTC.